The clone carrying this TCR beta chain showed up just a few times. Its antigen is unknown. At one of its ends the junction is not consistent with the germline gene, which may arise from a read error. These data originate in a study of tumor and adjacent non-tumor tissue in lung cancer. Overall study: Histology: around twelve adenocarcinoma, a couple of squamous cell carcinoma, 1 small cell lung cancer.

RNA was extracted from bulk tissue without any cell sorting. A modified ARM-PCR protocol with three rounds of nested PCR amplified TCRbeta. TCRdb re-called the multiplex PCR reads through MiXCR, storing one row per CDR3 protein. The sample shows about 80,000 distinct CDR3 sequences, around 77% of them seen only once. Regarding the study as a whole: Top 100 clones took a larger repertoire share in normal lung. Tumor TCR diversity, when higher, was linked to shorter survival. Tumor tissue had significantly higher TCR diversity than normal lung.

The CDR3 totals 15 residues. Germline CDR1 and CDR2: SGHAT and FQNNGV. This TCR was recovered from a woman aged 40-49 years with non-small cell lung cancer. This chain uses TRBV11-2 with TRBJ1-6; 9 bases line up with TRBD1. Material: lung tumor tissue. The CDR3 region is CPSSPIDRGTSPLHF. The DNA of the CDR3 is TGTCCCAGCAGTCCAATTGACAGGGGGACTTCACCCCTCCACTTT. Based on the CDR3 plus reference TRBV11-2 and TRBJ1-6, the full variable domain is EAGVAQSPRYKIIEKRQSVAFWCNPISGHATLYWYQQILGQGPKLLIQFQNNGVVDDSQLPKDRFSAERLKGVDSTLKIQPAKLEDSAVYLCPSSPIDRGTSPLHFGNGTRLTVT.